This passage covers 3 T cell receptor beta chains from one sample sequenced in a study of Graves' ophthalmopathy and Graves' hyperthyroidism. RNA transcripts were the source from which TCR beta CDR3 regions were amplified. First-round RT-PCR with HTBI primers preceded a second-round multiplex PCR. One entry per CDR3 protein, called by TCRdb with MiXCR from the multiplex PCR reads. The sample consists of about 600,000 distinct CDR3 sequences, about 40% of them appearing once. The source material was peripheral blood or thyroid tissue (not recorded which). These receptors were taken from an adult man with Graves' hyperthyroidism.

V gene TRBV9 combines with J gene TRBJ1-3; tentative D call: TRBD1 (6 bases). V was pared by 0 bases and J by 0 bases, with 19 bases between. CDR1 is SGDLS, CDR2 YYNGEE, per germline. The CDR3 has 19 residues. For the CDR3, the DNA is TGTGCCAGCAGCGTAGAGGCAGGGGAGCGACTGACCTCTGGAAACACCATATATTTT. It is translated as CASSVEAGERLTSGNTIYF.

This clonotype was seen at least ten times. The chain uses TRBV20-1 and TRBJ1-1; D might be TRBD1 (6 bases). Germline V lookup: CDR1 DFQATT, CDR2 SNEGSKA (reference sequence). V dropped 0 bases and J dropped 8 bases, with 10 bases sitting between them. The CDR3 sequence is 12 residues long. The CDR3 region has the DNA TGCAGTGCTAGAGATATTGGACAGGAAGCTTTCTTT. Its protein product is CSARDIGQEAFF.

This clonotype was recorded at least ten times. The chain recombines TRBV29-1 with TRBJ2-5; D is unresolved. CDR1 is SQVTM and CDR2 is ANQGSEA in the germline V gene. V was shortened by 6 bases and J by 0 bases, with 8 bases between the two germline ends. The CDR3 spans 12 residues. CDR3: CSVRPNQETQYF. The CDR3 coding sequence is TGCAGCGTCCGCCCGAACCAAGAGACCCAGTACTTC. The whole variable domain, filled in from reference TRBV29-1 and TRBJ2-5, reads SAVISQKPSRDICQRGTSLTIQCQVDSQVTMMFWYRQQPGQSLTLIATANQGSEATYESGFVIDKFPISRPNLTFSTLTVSNMSPEDSSIYLCSVRPNQETQYFGPGTRLLVL.